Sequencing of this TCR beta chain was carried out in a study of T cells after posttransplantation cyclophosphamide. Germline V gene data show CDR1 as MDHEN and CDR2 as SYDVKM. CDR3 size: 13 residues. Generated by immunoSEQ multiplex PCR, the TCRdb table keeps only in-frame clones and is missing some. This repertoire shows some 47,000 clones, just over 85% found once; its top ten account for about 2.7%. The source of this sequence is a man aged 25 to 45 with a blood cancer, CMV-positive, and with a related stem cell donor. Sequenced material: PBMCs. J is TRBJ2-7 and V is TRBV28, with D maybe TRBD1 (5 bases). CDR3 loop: CVVFRTNSYEQYF. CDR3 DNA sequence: TGTGTCGTTTTCCGGACAAATTCCTACGAGCAGTACTTC.